This record covers a single T cell receptor (beta chain). The CDR3 contains 14 residues. The V end was cut by 1 base, the J end by 7 bases, with 13 bases between. The germline V gene has CDR1 MNHNS and CDR2 SASEGT. Some clones are missing from TCRdb's copy, which holds only in-frame ones; the method was immunoSEQ multiplex PCR. This sample has roughly 700,000 clones, with about nine tenths found just once. The data were obtained in a study of shared clonotypes between healthy human individuals. About the study: The study used three CD4 naive, three CD4 memory, two CD8 naive and one CD8 memory plate per donor.

This TCR was recovered from a man younger than 30 in good health. Some clones in this sample may be carry-over from other donors' samples. The gene calls are TRBV6-1 and TRBJ1-2; D might be TRBD1 (5 bases). The sequenced sample consisted of memory CD8+ T cells from PBMCs. Subset denoted: CD45RO+ cells pooled with CCR7-negative TemRA cells. CDR3 amino acids: CASSEVGRVIGYTF. CDR3 DNA sequence: TGTGCCAGCAGTGAAGTCGGCAGGGTAATTGGCTACACCTTC.